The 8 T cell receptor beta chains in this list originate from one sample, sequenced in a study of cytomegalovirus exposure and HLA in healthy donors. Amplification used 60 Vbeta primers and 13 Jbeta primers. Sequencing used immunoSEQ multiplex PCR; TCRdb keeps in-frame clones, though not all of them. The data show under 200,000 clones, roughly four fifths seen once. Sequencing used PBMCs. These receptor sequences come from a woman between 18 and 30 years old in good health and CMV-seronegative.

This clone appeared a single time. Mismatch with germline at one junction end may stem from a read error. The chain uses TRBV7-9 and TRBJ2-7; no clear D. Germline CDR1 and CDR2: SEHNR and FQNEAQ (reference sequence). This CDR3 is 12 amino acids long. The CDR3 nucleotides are TGTTCCAGCAGTTGGGCAGGTCGGGAGCAGTACTTC. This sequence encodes CSSSWAGREQYF.

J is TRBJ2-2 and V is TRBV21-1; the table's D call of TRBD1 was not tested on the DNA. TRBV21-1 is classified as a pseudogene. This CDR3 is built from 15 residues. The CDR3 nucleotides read TGTGCCAGCAGCAAGGGGACAACGAACACCGGGGAGCTGTTTTTT. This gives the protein CASSKGTTNTGELFF.

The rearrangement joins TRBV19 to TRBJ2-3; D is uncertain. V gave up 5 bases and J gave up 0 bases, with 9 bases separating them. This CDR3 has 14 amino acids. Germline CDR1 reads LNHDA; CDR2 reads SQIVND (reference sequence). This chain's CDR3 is CASSFTSSTDTQYF. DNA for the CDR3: TGTGCCAGTAGTTTTACTTCTAGCACAGATACGCAGTATTTT.

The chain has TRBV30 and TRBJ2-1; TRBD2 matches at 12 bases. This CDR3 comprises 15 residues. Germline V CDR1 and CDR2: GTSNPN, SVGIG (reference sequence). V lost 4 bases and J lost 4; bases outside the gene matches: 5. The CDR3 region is CAWNSLAGGYNEQFF. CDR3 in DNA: TGTGCCTGGAACTCTCTAGCGGGAGGGTACAATGAGCAGTTCTTC.

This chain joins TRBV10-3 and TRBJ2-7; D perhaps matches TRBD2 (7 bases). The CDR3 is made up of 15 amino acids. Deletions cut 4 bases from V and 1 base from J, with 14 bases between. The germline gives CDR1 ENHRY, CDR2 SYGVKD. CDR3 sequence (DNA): TGTGCCATCAGTGGGGGGGGCTCGGAATCCTACGAGCAGTACTTC. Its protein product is CAISGGGSESYEQYF.

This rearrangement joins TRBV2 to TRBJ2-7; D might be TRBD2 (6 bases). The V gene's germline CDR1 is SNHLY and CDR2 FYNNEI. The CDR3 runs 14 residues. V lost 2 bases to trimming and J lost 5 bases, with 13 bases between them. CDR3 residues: CASSEYREAHEQYF. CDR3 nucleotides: TGTGCCAGCAGTGAATATAGGGAGGCCCACGAGCAGTACTTC.

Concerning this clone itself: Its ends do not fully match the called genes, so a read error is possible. This CDR3 is CVSSSLPGTSGSGSYNEQFF. The CDR3 DNA follows: TGCGTCAGCAGCTCGCTCCCCGGGACTAGCGGGAGTGGGTCCTACAATGAGCAGTTCTTC. The genes are TRBV5-1 and TRBJ2-1; 14 bases map to TRBD2. The CDR3 loop spans 20 amino acids. CDR1 and CDR2 from the germline V gene are SGHRS and YFSETQ.

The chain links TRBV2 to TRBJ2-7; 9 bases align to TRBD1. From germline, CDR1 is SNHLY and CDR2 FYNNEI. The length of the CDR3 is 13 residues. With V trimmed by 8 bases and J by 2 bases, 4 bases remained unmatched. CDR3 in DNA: TGTGCCAGCGGGACAGGGCCCCCCTACGAGCAGTACTTC. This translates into CASGTGPPYEQYF.